This T cell receptor (beta chain) emerged from a study of blood T cell repertoires in COVID-19 (dated by TCRdb to the early 2020s). Background for the entire study: Samples covering the acute and convalescent phases of COVID-19 were provided by collaborators in the United States, Italy and Spain. Subjects who had been exposed to COVID-19, were actively infected with it, or had recovered from it provided the deeply sampled blood TCRbeta repertoires that made up the dataset. The sample metadata nearly always contained a de-identified subject ID, COVID-19 status, age in years and sex. Samples were obtained from the ongoing ImmuneRACE study (first 160 participants) and from 950 to 1,500 subjects provided by 6 global collaborators. The repertoires were released in a freely available public database meant as a resource for research on the immune response to SARS-CoV-2. Where available, HLA class I and class II types were obtained from metadata supplied by the sample provider rather than from assay-based typing. The material from the prospective study consisted of cDNA or gDNA derived from T cells, B-cell-depleted T cells, or PBMCs.

In the prospective study, participants were about 18 to 100 years old, resided in about 25 geographic areas of the United States, and were enrolled through a virtual design. Cohort assignment in the prospective study relied on participant-reported clinical history from a screening survey and a study questionnaire. Recovered participants in ImmuneRACE Cohort 3 were defined as having two consecutive negative NP/OP PCR tests, clearance from a healthcare professional, or resolution of symptoms. Mobile phlebotomists in the prospective study collected whole blood, serum and a nasopharyngeal or oropharyngeal swab from every participant. Participants in the prospective study had the option to provide additional blood draws and questionnaires over a roughly 2-month period. Before DNA extraction, blood samples from the prospective study were shipped at room temperature or frozen. The CDR3 starts with the cysteine, ends with the phenylalanine, and has 13 residues. Only the CDR3 DNA is retained, 39 bases long and in frame from the first base. The V and J ends are trimmed by 2 bases and 2 bases, leaving 6 bases between them. Looking up the germline V gene (reference sequence) yields CDR1 LNHNV and CDR2 YYDKDF.

Findings and caveats that apply to the study as a whole: The quantity of clinical and demographic metadata differed by source and by participant and was supplied without curation.

TCRbeta CDR3 regions were amplified from genomic DNA by means of the immunoSEQ Assay, a bias-controlled multiplex PCR. The original pipeline was this. Within the assay, amplification of reference gene primers was used to estimate how many nucleated cells each sample contained. Sequence reads were collapsed and filtered to measure the absolute abundance of every unique TCRbeta CDR3 rearrangement. For each sample, productive Simpson clonality was calculated as the square root of Simpson's diversity index over productive rearrangements. Held by TCRdb, this immuneACCESS table contains in-frame sequences only and omits some clones. Under half of the omission traces to an unresolved V gene where checked; the cause of the rest is unknown. The DNA gave D and trimming, while V, J and clone size come from that table. In this sample the table shows around 230,000 clones, 75% to 90% of which occur a single time. About 9% of the sample belongs to the ten largest clones.

About this clone: No cognate antigen has been identified for it. No base quality values were provided; no much bigger clone lies one nucleotide off.

This TCR came from a man aged 40-50 years who had recovered from COVID-19. The chain is assembled from TRBV15 and TRBJ1-1; matching of 5 bases hints at TRBD1 as the D gene. Sample: PBMCs or T cells enriched from blood (not recorded which). In nucleotides, the sequence is TGTGCCACCAGCAGACAGGGTAACACTGAAGCTTTCTTT. Translated, this gives CATSRQGNTEAFF. The full variable domain, with segments outside the CDR3 supplied by the reference TRBV15 and TRBJ1-1 proteins, appears as DAMVIQNPRYQVTQFGKPVTLSCSQTLNHNVMYWYQQKSSQAPKLLFHYYDKDFNNEADTPDNFQSRRPNTSFCFLDIRSPGLGDTAMYLCATSRQGNTEAFFGQGTRLTVV.